This is a list of T cell receptor beta chains from one sample in a study of cytomegalovirus exposure and HLA in healthy donors. This table comes from immunoSEQ multiplex PCR, and its TCRdb copy is limited to in-frame clones, with some not included. Among under 140,000 clones listed, roughly 90% were seen once. The sample taken for sequencing was PBMCs. The receptors were sampled from a woman between 25 and 40 years old in good health and CMV-seropositive. The conserved cysteine and the conserved F or W are not part of the CDR3 here.

13	TRBV5-4	ASSNRPGGRETQY
14	TRBV5-4	ASSLSAGGKSDTQY
9	TRBV30	AGEGYYGYT
11	TRBV7-3	ASSLKVGTEAF
12	TRBV28	ASSTSGVTDTQY
14	TRBV19	ASSISGQFSTDTQY
10	TRBV7-9	ASSSYAGELF
11	TRBV18	ASSGSVSYEQY
12	TRBV28	ASSLGGSFYEQY
12	TRBV5-4	ASSSLAGNNEQF
15	TRBV4-1	ASSHPQGGGVGNEQF
12	TRBV6-1	ASSKVRGNYEQY
12	TRBV2	ASSRQGGAGELF
11	TRBV6-5	ASSTNRGSEQY
11	TRBV5-1	ASSLPHGDTQY
11	TRBV2	ASYGGHNSPLH
14	TRBV7-2	ASSPEGTGGGQPQH
14	TRBV4-3	ASSQVRSDRSYEQY
15	TRBV2	ASSERGSRTFNYGYT
12	TRBV4-2	ASSPGQGAHEQY
12	TRBV15	ATELSGRPGELF
12	TRBV28	ASSLIWGGTEAF
13	TRBV15	ATSRDLEGTYEQC
11	TRBV9	ASSAIAASEQF
11	TRBV5-4	ASSFPGSEGYT
12	TRBV7-2	ASSSSGGDYGYT
13	TRBV6-5	ASSLLAGGYNEQF
15	TRBV5-5	ASSLTFLAGGSYEQY
12	TRBV10-2	ASASGTSSYEQY
13	TRBV4-1	ASSQVTSGYNEQF
14	TRBV11-1	ASSLGTSGEIYEQF
15	TRBV7-3	ASSVGLGRVSTDTQY
12	TRBV5-6	ASSPTDREVIWY
11	TRBV7-9	APRGRDTGELF
14	TRBV11-1	ASSLVSTVSTDTQY
12	TRBV9	ASSVGTGANEQF
13	TRBV5-1	ASSLAWQGLHEQY
13	TRBV10-2	ASTPSGRAKGELF
12	TRBV6-1	ASSEGQGAEKLF
12	TRBV19	ASDSSHSNQPQH
11	TRBV19	ASMRDLTYGYT
12	TRBV27	ASSRAGRAAEQF
13	TRBV18	ASSTISSGNEKLF